This T cell receptor beta chain originates from a study of control samples from healthy donors and cancer patients. Assay: immunoSEQ multiplex PCR; the TCRdb copy retains only in-frame clones and omits some. The sample carries tens of thousands of clones, approximately 85% recorded once. Germline V gene lookup returns CDR1 SGHAT and CDR2 FQNNGV. The CDR3 extends over 15 amino acids. Trimming took 2 bases from V and 2 from J, leaving 10 bases between them. The source is a man in his fifties or sixties with head and neck cancer. The rearrangement uses TRBV11-2 and TRBJ1-3, with a possible D match to TRBD1 (5 bases). Material: PBMCs. The CDR3 DNA reads TGTGCCAGCAGCTTATCGGGGGGGACTGGAAACACCATATATTTT. Residues: CASSLSGGTGNTIYF.